The 11 T cell receptor beta chains below come from one sample, sequenced in a study of blood T cell repertoires in COVID-19. Assay: immunoSEQ multiplex PCR; the TCRdb copy retains only in-frame clones and omits some. The sample lists some 49,000 clones, around 86% occurring once. The sequencing sample was made of peripheral blood. All receptors derive from a woman over 75 with COVID-19, enrolled during active disease.

The chain couples TRBV28 to TRBJ2-7; D is unclear. The CDR3 is made up of 13 amino acids. Germline-derived CDR1 and CDR2 are MDHEN and SYDVKM. Trimming shortened V by 7 bases and J by 4 bases, and 14 bases separated the two germline ends. The CDR3 loop reads CASKVQERYEQYF. DNA of the CDR3: TGTGCCAGCAAGGTCCAGGAAAGGTACGAGCAGTACTTC.

This clone was found a few times. The rearrangement uses TRBV12-3 or TRBV12-4 and TRBJ2-3; TRBD2 is a possible D gene (5 bases). V lost 4 bases to trimming and J lost 7 bases, with 12 bases between them. The CDR3 is 13 residues long. The DNA for the CDR3 is TGTGCCAGCAGTTCGGGGTTCAGGAATACGCAGTATTTT. Translation gives CASSSGFRNTQYF.

The rearrangement links TRBV18 to TRBJ2-7; 9 bases map to TRBD2. In germline, CDR1 is KGHSH, CDR2 LQKENI. The CDR3 sequence is 14 residues long. The trim removed 2 bases at V and 7 bases at J, leaving 6 bases unmatched. CDR3 coding DNA: TGTGCCAGCTCACCAGGGCTAGCGGGGCTGGAGCAGTACTTC. Translated: CASSPGLAGLEQYF.

This chain uses TRBV14 with TRBJ2-7, with D perhaps matching TRBD1 (5 bases). This CDR3 comprises 14 residues. V shed 6 bases and J shed 2 bases, with 14 bases lying between them. Germline V gives CDR1 SGHDN, CDR2 FVKESK. The CDR3 sequence is CASRAGGRAYEQYF. CDR3 nucleotide sequence: TGTGCCAGCAGAGCCGGCGGCAGGGCCTACGAGCAGTACTTC. Combining the CDR3 with reference TRBV14 and TRBJ2-7 gives the whole variable domain EAGVTQFPSHSVIEKGQTVTLRCDPISGHDNLYWYRRVMGKEIKFLLHFVKESKQDESGMPNNRFLAERTGGTYSTLKVQPAELEDSGVYFCASRAGGRAYEQYFGPGTRLTVT.

As regards this clone: Sequence at one end of the junction differs from germline and may be a read error. The chain has TRBV4-1 and TRBJ2-1; 7 nucleotides align to TRBD2. In germline, CDR1 is MGHRA, CDR2 YSYEKL. The CDR3 spans 13 residues. In DNA form, the CDR3 reads TGCGCCAGCAGCCAAGTAAGCGGGATCTCTCAGCTCTTC. Protein product: CASSQVSGISQLF.

The chain employs TRBV9 and TRBJ2-5; 12 nucleotides line up with TRBD2. After removal of 4 bases from V and 2 bases from J, the junction contained 9 bases not matched to a gene. The CDR3 extends over 17 amino acids. CDR1 SGDLS and CDR2 YYNGEE come from the germline V gene. Here the CDR3 reads CASSPPTSGRRQETQYF. CDR3 nucleotide sequence: TGTGCCAGCAGCCCACCGACTAGCGGGAGACGACAAGAGACCCAGTACTTC.

The V call is TRBV2, the J call TRBJ1-2; no definite D call. This CDR3 has 15 amino acids. The V end was cut by 6 bases, the J end by 5 bases, with 19 bases between. Germline values: CDR1 SNHLY, CDR2 FYNNEI. CDR3 bases: TGTGCCAGCAGCCAGCCCGGCATAGCAGAGTATGGCTACACCTTC. It translates to CASSQPGIAEYGYTF.

The chain recombines TRBV4-1 with TRBJ1-1; tentative D call: TRBD1 (5 bases). The CDR3 spans 18 residues. Trimming removed 0 bases from V and 2 bases from J, with 19 bases in between. Germline values: CDR1 MGHRA, CDR2 YSYEKL. CDR3 loop: CASSQDMRQGGKNTEAFF. In nucleotides, the CDR3 is TGCGCCAGCAGCCAAGATATGCGGCAGGGAGGAAAAAACACTGAAGCTTTCTTT.

This sequence joins TRBV5-1 and TRBJ2-3; 7 positions agree with TRBD1. V lost 0 bases, J lost 4 bases, and 17 bases stayed unmatched. CDR1 is SGHRS, CDR2 YFSETQ, per germline. The CDR3 loop spans 19 amino acids. The CDR3 reads CASSLVGPTGTLRADTQYF. CDR3 in DNA: TGCGCCAGCAGCTTGGTGGGGCCGACAGGGACCCTTCGGGCAGATACGCAGTATTTT.

The chain couples TRBV19 to TRBJ2-7, with TRBD1 as a possible D gene (6 bases). Germline CDR1 and CDR2: LNHDA and SQIVND (reference sequence). CDR3 length: 15 amino acids. Trimming stripped 4 bases from V and 6 bases from J, with 19 bases between. CDR3 coding DNA: TGTGCCAGTAGTACCACAGGGCCCCAGGCCGTCGAGCAGTACTTC. Its protein product is CASSTTGPQAVEQYF.

V is TRBV10-3 and J is TRBJ1-2; a weak D match, TRBD1 (6 bases). Germline V lookup: CDR1 ENHRY, CDR2 SYGVKD. The CDR3 is 11 residues long. V was pared by 8 bases and J by 3 bases, with 7 bases between. Here the CDR3 reads CAIRQDYGYTF. CDR3 in DNA: TGTGCCATCCGACAGGACTATGGCTACACCTTC.